This T cell receptor (beta chain) comes out of a study of shared clonotypes between healthy human individuals. Per germline, CDR1 SGHNT and CDR2 YYREEE (reference sequence). The CDR3 contains 13 residues. V lost 1 base and J lost 7, with 11 bases in between. Method: immunoSEQ multiplex PCR; TCRdb's copy keeps in-frame clones and lacks some. Of roughly 2,300,000 clones in the sample, around 93% are singletons; the top ten hold roughly 0.34%. The sequence derives from a man between 18 and 29 years old in good health. Some clones in this sample may be carry-over from other donors' samples. V is TRBV5-4 and J is TRBJ1-2, with D possibly TRBD1 on 6 matching bases. The sample comprised naive CD4+ T cells from PBMCs. Stated subset: CD45RA+ positively selected. CDR3 region: CASSLRGAGGYTF. The CDR3 DNA reads TGTGCCAGCAGCTTGAGGGGGGCGGGTGGCTACACCTTC.